These 17 T cell receptor beta chains came from one sample sequenced in a study of shared clonotypes between healthy human individuals. Produced via immunoSEQ multiplex PCR; TCRdb's table is partial and in-frame only. The sample gives a few million clones, more than 85% of which show up once; 0.39% is in the top ten. Sequences were obtained from naive CD4+ T cells from PBMCs. Subset in this sample: CD45RA+ positively selected. Source of these receptors: a man aged 18 to 30 in good health. Some clones in this sample may be carry-over from other donors' samples.

The chain links TRBV28 to TRBJ1-1, with a weak D call TRBD1 (6 bases). The V gene lost 2 bases and the J gene lost 4 bases, with 14 bases spanning the gap. The germline CDR1 and CDR2 sequences are MDHEN and SYDVKM. The CDR3 loop spans 15 amino acids. DNA for the CDR3: TGTGCCAGCAGTTTAGGGGACACGAGCCCCACTGAAGCTTTCTTT. Translated, it gives CASSLGDTSPTEAFF.

As concerns this clone: A clone one base away is much larger, so this may be a read error. The chain is built from TRBV5-1 and TRBJ2-5; D may match TRBD1 or TRBD2 (5 bases each). Per germline, CDR1 SGHRS and CDR2 YFSETQ. This CDR3 has 11 residues. V lost 3 bases and J 5 bases, leaving 5 bases between the germline ends. The CDR3 region has the DNA TGCGCCAGCAGCTGGGGGGAGACCCAGTACTTC. Protein sequence: CASSWGETQYF. Full variable domain (outside the CDR3, taken from reference TRBV5-1 and TRBJ2-5): KAGVTQTPRYLIKTRGQQVTLSCSPISGHRSVSWYQQTPGQGLQFLFEYFSETQRNKGNFPGRFSGRQFSNSRSEMNVSTLELGDSALYLCASSWGETQYFGPGTRLLVL.

The V gene is TRBV11-2, the J gene TRBJ1-4; no clear D gene. The CDR3 extends over 14 amino acids. CDR1 and CDR2 (germline): SGHAT, FQNNGV. The V end lost 5 bases, the J end lost 4 bases, and 11 bases lay between the germline ends. CDR3 protein: CASSQARYNEKLFF. The CDR3 region has the DNA TGTGCCAGCAGCCAGGCCCGCTATAATGAAAAACTGTTTTTT. Filled out from reference TRBV11-2 and TRBJ1-4, the complete variable domain reads EAGVAQSPRYKIIEKRQSVAFWCNPISGHATLYWYQQILGQGPKLLIQFQNNGVVDDSQLPKDRFSAERLKGVDSTLKIQPAKLEDSAVYLCASSQARYNEKLFFGSGTQLSVL.

This clone appeared once. The chain couples TRBV18 to TRBJ2-5, with 7 bases aligning to TRBD1. The CDR3 has 16 residues. Germline V gene sequence: CDR1 KGHSH, CDR2 LQKENI. The ends lost 6 bases at V and 4 bases at J; junction bases unmatched: 14. For the CDR3, the DNA is TGTGCCAGCTCGCGTATCCGGGACAGTAGGGCAGAGACCCAGTACTTC. The encoded protein is CASSRIRDSRAETQYF.

The CDR3 bases are TGTGCCAGCAGTTTCTACACAGGCACAGATACGCAGTATTTT. Translating gives CASSFYTGTDTQYF. The chain couples TRBV6-6 to TRBJ2-3; D is uncertain. Per germline, CDR1 MNHNY and CDR2 SVGAGI (reference sequence). This CDR3 spans 14 amino acids. V gave up 4 bases and J gave up 1 base, with 9 bases separating them.

The rearrangement uses TRBV30 and TRBJ2-7, with 8 bases identical to TRBD1. This CDR3 region has 15 residues. V was pared by 2 bases and J by 0 bases, with 6 bases of the junction left unmatched. Germline V gene data show CDR1 as GTSNPN and CDR2 as SVGIG (reference sequence). This chain's CDR3 is CAWSLRDRPSYEQYF. For the CDR3, the DNA is TGTGCCTGGAGTCTGAGGGACAGGCCCTCCTACGAGCAGTACTTC.

V and J are TRBV6-1 and TRBJ2-5; D may be TRBD2 (6 bases). CDR3 length: 15 amino acids. Trimming cost V 6 bases and J 1 base, with 15 bases left between them. Looked up from germline, CDR1 is MNHNS and CDR2 is SASEGT. The CDR3 bases are TGTGCCAGCAGAGAGTTCCTTAGCGGCCAAGAGACCCAGTACTTC. As protein: CASREFLSGQETQYF.

The CDR3 DNA reads as TGTGCCAGCAGGGATCCGGGACAGGGGAACACTGAAGCTTTCTTT. The encoded protein is CASRDPGQGNTEAFF. The chain combines TRBV28 with TRBJ1-1, with 9 bases lining up with TRBD1. The CDR3 loop spans 15 amino acids. V lost 6 bases, J lost 1 base, and 6 bases stayed unmatched. CDR1 and CDR2 from the germline V gene are MDHEN and SYDVKM.

The chain has TRBV30 and TRBJ2-4, with D perhaps matching TRBD1 (6 bases). Trimming took 2 bases from V and 6 from J, leaving 23 bases between them. This CDR3 has 17 amino acids. The germline CDR1 and CDR2 sequences are GTSNPN and SVGIG (reference sequence). The CDR3 coding sequence is TGTGCCTGGAGTCTCCCCCGTGACAGGACCGCAGCAAACATTCAGTACTTC. The encoded protein is CAWSLPRDRTAANIQYF.

For the CDR3, the DNA is TGTGCCAGCAAGGACGCGACCTACGAGCAGTACTTC. It translates to CASKDATYEQYF. V gene TRBV2 combines with J gene TRBJ2-7; D call uncertain. The CDR3 runs to 12 residues. Trimming removed 7 bases from V and 2 bases from J, with 9 bases in between. Germline-derived CDR1 and CDR2 are SNHLY and FYNNEI.

The V gene is TRBV29-1, the J gene TRBJ2-3, with a weak D call TRBD2 (6 bases). Between the trimmed V and J ends, which lost 7 bases and 2 bases, there was a span of 22 bases. The germline gives CDR1 SQVTM, CDR2 ANQGSEA. The CDR3 runs 16 residues. The CDR3 DNA reads as TGCAGCGCTATATTTCCGGGACTGGGACCCACAGATACGCAGTATTTT. Translated, it gives CSAIFPGLGPTDTQYF.

The chain links TRBV28 to TRBJ1-2; 11 nucleotides agree with TRBD1. V dropped 6 bases and J dropped 4; count of bases not matched to a gene: 13. The CDR3 is 17 residues long. Germline lookup yields CDR1 MDHEN and CDR2 SYDVKM. CDR3 residues: CASRHYPGQGAGYGYTF. CDR3 sequence (DNA): TGTGCCAGCAGGCATTATCCCGGACAGGGGGCTGGCTATGGCTACACCTTC.

The V call is TRBV5-1, the J call TRBJ2-7; 12 nucleotides line up with TRBD1. CDR1 and CDR2 from the germline V gene are SGHRS and YFSETQ. After removal of 4 bases from V and 4 bases from J, the junction contained 9 bases not matched to a gene. The CDR3 has 16 amino acids. CDR3 bases: TGCGCCAGCAGCGAGGGACAGGGGGCGAATATGTACGAGCAGTACTTC. It encodes CASSEGQGANMYEQYF.

The chain uses TRBV7-9 and TRBJ2-2; perhaps D is TRBD1 or TRBD2 (6 bases each). CDR1 and CDR2 from the germline V gene are SEHNR and FQNEAQ (reference sequence). V lost 4 bases and J 5 bases, leaving 17 bases between the germline ends. CDR3 length: 16 amino acids. CDR3 protein: CASSSPSGGYTGELFF. For the CDR3, the DNA is TGTGCCAGCAGCTCCCCGTCCGGGGGCTATACCGGGGAGCTGTTTTTT.

J is TRBJ2-5 and V is TRBV7-3; TRBD1 agrees at 7 bases. CDR1 is SGHTA and CDR2 is FQGTGA in the germline V gene. V dropped 2 bases and J dropped 2; count of bases not matched to a gene: 5. The CDR3 is 15 residues long. For the CDR3, the DNA is TGTGCCAGCAGCTTATATCGGACAGGTCAAGAGACCCAGTACTTC. Translating it yields CASSLYRTGQETQYF.

The chain carries TRBV5-4 and TRBJ1-2, with D possibly being TRBD1 (5 bases). This CDR3 is built from 15 residues. Trimming cost V 4 bases and J 2 bases, with 15 bases left between them. Germline-derived CDR1 and CDR2 are SGHNT and YYREEE (reference sequence). The CDR3 protein is CASSPGGAMNYGYTF. Here the CDR3 DNA reads TGTGCCAGCAGCCCCGGGGGAGCGATGAACTATGGCTACACCTTC. Using reference TRBV5-4 and TRBJ1-2 for the parts outside the CDR3, the full variable domain is ETGVTQSPTHLIKTRGQQVTLRCSSQSGHNTVSWYQQALGQGPQFIFQYYREEENGRGNFPPRFSGLQFPNYSSELNVNALELDDSALYLCASSPGGAMNYGYTFGSGTRLTVV.

V is TRBV10-3 and J is TRBJ2-2; 7 positions match TRBD2. CDR1 and CDR2 (germline): ENHRY, SYGVKD. This CDR3 is 16 amino acids long. V shed 7 bases and J 4 bases; nucleotides not matched to a gene: 12. Here the CDR3 reads CAIKGDYTRGTGELFF. CDR3 nucleotides: TGTGCCATCAAAGGGGACTACACTCGGGGCACCGGGGAGCTGTTTTTT.